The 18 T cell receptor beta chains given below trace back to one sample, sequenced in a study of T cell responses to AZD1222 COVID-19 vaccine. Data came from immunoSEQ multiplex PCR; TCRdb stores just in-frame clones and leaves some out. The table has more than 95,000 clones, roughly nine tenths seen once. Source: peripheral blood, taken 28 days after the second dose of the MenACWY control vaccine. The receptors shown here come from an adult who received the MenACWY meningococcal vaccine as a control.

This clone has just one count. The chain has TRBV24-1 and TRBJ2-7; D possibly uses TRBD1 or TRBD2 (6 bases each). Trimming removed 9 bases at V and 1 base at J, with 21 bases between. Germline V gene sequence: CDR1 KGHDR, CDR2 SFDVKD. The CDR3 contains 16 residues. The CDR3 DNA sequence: TGTGCCACCGCGGCGGGGACAAGCCCCTGGTCCTACGAGCAGTACTTC. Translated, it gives CATAAGTSPWSYEQYF.

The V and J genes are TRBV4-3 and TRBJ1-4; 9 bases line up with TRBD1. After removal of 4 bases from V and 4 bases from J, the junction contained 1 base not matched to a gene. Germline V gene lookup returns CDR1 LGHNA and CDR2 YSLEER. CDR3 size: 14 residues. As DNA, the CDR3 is TGCGCCAGCAGCCCGGACAGGGGTAATGAAAAACTGTTTTTT. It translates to CASSPDRGNEKLFF.

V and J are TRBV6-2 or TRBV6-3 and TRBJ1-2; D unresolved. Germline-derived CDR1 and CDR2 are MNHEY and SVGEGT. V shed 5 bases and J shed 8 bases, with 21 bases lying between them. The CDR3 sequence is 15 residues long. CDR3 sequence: CASSPLPGNYRGYTF. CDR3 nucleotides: TGTGCCAGCAGTCCCCTACCCGGGAATTATAGGGGCTACACCTTC.

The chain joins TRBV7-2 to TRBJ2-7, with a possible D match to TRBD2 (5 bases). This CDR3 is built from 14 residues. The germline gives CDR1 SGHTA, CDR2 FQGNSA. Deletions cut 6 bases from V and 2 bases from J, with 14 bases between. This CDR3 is CASSDTGIPYEQYF. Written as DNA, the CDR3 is TGTGCCAGCAGTGACACCGGGATCCCCTACGAGCAGTACTTC.

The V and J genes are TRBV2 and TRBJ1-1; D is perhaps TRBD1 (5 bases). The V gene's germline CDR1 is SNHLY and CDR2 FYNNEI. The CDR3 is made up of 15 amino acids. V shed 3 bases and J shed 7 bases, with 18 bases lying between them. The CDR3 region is CASSERSGGRGEAFF. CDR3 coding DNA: TGTGCCAGCAGTGAGAGGTCTGGGGGGAGGGGTGAAGCTTTCTTT.

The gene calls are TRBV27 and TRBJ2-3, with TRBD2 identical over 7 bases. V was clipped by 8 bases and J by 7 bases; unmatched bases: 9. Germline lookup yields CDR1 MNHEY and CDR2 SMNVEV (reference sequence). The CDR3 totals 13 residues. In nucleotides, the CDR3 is TGTGCCAGCGGGGGGGAACCCAGATATACGCAGTATTTT. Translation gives CASGGEPRYTQYF.

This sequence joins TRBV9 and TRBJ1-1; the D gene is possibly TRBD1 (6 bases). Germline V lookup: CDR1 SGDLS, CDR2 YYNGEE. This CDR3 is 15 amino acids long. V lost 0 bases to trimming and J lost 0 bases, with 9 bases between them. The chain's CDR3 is CASSVGTALNTEAFF. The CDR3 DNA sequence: TGTGCCAGCAGCGTAGGGACAGCCCTGAACACTGAAGCTTTCTTT.

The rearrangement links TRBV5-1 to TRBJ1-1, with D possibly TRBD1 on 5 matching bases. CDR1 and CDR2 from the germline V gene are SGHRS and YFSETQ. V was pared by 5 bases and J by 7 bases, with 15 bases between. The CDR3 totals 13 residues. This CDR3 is CASRTDRTLEAFF. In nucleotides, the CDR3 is TGCGCCAGCAGGACCGACAGAACCCTTGAAGCTTTCTTT.

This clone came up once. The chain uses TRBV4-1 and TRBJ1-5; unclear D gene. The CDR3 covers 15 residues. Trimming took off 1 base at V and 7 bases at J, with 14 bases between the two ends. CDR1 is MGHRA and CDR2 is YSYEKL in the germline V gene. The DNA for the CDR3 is TGCGCCAGCAGCCAAGGCGGGTCCTCCATACAGCCCCAGCATTTT. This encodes CASSQGGSSIQPQHF.

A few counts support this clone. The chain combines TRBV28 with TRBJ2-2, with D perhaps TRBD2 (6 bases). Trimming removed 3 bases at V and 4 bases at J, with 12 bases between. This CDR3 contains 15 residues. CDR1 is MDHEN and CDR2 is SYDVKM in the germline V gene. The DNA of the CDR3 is TGTGCCAGCAGTTTTGATAGCGGCTCCACCGGGGAGCTGTTTTTT. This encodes CASSFDSGSTGELFF.

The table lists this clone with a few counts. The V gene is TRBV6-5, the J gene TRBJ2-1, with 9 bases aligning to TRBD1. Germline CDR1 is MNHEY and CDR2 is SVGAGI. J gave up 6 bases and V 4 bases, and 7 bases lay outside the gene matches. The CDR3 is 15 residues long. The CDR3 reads CASSSAGTGRNEQFF. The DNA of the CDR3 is TGTGCCAGCAGTTCAGCCGGGACAGGGCGCAATGAGCAGTTCTTC.

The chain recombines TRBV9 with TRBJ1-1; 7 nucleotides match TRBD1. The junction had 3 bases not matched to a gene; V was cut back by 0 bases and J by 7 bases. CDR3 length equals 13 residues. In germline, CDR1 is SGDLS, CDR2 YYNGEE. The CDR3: CASSVEAGGEAFF. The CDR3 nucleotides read TGTGCCAGCAGCGTAGAGGCAGGGGGTGAAGCTTTCTTT.

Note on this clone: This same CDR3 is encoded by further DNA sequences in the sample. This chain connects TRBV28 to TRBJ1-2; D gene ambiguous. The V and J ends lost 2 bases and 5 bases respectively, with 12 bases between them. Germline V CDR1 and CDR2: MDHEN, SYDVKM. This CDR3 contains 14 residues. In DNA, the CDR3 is TGTGCCAGCAGTTTAGGAGCAGGCGGGTATGGCTACACCTTC. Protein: CASSLGAGGYGYTF.

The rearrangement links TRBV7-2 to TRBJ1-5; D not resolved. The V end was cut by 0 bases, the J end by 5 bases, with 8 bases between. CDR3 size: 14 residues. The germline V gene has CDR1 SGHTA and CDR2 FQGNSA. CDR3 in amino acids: CASSLAGIDQPQHF. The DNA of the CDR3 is TGTGCCAGCAGCTTAGCAGGAATCGATCAGCCCCAGCATTTT.

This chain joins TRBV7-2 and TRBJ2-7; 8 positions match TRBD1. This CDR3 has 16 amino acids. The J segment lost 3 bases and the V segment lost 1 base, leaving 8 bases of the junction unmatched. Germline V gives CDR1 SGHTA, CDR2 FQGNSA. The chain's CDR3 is CASSLEVGTGYYEQYF. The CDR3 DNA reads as TGTGCCAGCAGCTTAGAGGTTGGGACAGGTTACTACGAGCAGTACTTC.

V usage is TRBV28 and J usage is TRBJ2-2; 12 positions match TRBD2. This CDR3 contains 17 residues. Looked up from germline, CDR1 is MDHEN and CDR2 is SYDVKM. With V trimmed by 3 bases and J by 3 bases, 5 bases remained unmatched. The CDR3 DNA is TGTGCCAGCAGTTTCAGGGCTAGCGGGGGGGACACCGGGGAGCTGTTTTTT. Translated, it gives CASSFRASGGDTGELFF.

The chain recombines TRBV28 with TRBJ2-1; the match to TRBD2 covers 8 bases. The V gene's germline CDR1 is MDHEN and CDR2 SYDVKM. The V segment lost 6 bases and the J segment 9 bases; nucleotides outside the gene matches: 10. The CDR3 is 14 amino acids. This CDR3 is CASRLAGPGSEQFF. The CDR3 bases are TGTGCCAGCAGGCTAGCGGGTCCGGGGAGTGAGCAGTTCTTC.

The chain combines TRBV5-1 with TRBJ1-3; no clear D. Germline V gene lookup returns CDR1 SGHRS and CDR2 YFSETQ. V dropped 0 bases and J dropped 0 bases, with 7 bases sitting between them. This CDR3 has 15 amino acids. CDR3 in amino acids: CASSLGHRSGNTIYF. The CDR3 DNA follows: TGCGCCAGCAGCTTGGGACACCGCTCTGGAAACACCATATATTTT. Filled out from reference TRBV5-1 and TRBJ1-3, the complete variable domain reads KAGVTQTPRYLIKTRGQQVTLSCSPISGHRSVSWYQQTPGQGLQFLFEYFSETQRNKGNFPGRFSGRQFSNSRSEMNVSTLELGDSALYLCASSLGHRSGNTIYFGEGSWLTVV.